This section outlines one T cell receptor beta chain sequence together with its context. This sample is part of a study of blood T cell repertoires in COVID-19. Study at large: The United States, Italy and Spain provided the acute and convalescent COVID-19 samples.

Per the authors' pipeline: Amplification of reference gene primers provided the estimated nucleated cell counts. The method was immunoSEQ multiplex PCR; TCRdb's version includes in-frame clones alone and lacks a portion of them. V and J calls and clone size follow that table, whereas D and trimming were derived from the DNA. Among more than 12,000 clones listed, roughly 89% were seen once. The CDR3 spans 15 residues. Germline loops: CDR1 MNHEY, CDR2 SVGAGI. Losses at the gene ends were 5 bases for V and 7 bases for J; bases not matched to a gene: 12. This clonotype originated in a human donor in a cohort sampled during active COVID-19. The chain is built from TRBV6-5 and TRBJ2-3; 7 bases are shared with TRBD1. Sequencing was carried out using peripheral blood. The CDR3 region is CASSIPGQPANTQYF. CDR3 nucleotides: TGTGCCAGCAGTATTCCGGGACAGCCGGCCAATACGCAGTATTTT.